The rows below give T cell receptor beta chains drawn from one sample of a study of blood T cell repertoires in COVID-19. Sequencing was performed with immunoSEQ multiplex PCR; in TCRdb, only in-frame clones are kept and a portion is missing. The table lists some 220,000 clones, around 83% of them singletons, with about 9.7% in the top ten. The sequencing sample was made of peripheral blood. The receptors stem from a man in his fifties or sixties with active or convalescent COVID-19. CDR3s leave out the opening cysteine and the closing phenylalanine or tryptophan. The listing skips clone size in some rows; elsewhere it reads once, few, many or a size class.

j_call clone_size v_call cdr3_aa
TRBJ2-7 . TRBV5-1 ASSLDRAYEQY
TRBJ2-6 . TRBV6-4 ASSLQGTGANVLT
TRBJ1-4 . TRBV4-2 ASTETSTGFKNGEKLF
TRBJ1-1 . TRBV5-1 ASSLETANTEAF
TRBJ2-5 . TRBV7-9 ASSFIDGGWETQY
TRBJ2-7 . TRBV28 ASSFAGTSSYEQY
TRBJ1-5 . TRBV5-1 ASSLGGVWPQH
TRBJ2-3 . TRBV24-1 ATSLVGGSTDTQY
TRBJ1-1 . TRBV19 AISQATNTEAF
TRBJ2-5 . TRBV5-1 ASSLAGLAAQGETQY
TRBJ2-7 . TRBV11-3 ASSWTGTSEQY
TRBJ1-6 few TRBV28 ASSFMEAYSPLH
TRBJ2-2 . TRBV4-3 ASSQVVAGTGELF
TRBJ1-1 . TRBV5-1 ASSSQGGETEAF
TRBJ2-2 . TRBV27 ASAKVLSGAGELF
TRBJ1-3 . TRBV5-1 ASSLARGNTIY
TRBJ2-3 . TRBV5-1 ASSSLAGGPVTQY
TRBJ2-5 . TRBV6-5 ASSYRSSGQETQY
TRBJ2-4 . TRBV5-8 ASRQARDTEAKNIQY
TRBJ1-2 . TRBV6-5 ASSYSGDSYNGYT
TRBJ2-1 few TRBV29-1 SVEVGVGLAGPGQF
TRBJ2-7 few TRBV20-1 SARDLYEQY
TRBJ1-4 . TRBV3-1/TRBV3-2 ASSQTGGKLF
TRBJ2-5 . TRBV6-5 ASRQGAVGETQY
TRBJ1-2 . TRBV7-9 AADTGNLGYT